The rows below give T cell receptor beta chains drawn from one sample of a study of shared clonotypes between healthy human individuals. The repertoire was sequenced with immunoSEQ multiplex PCR; TCRdb's copy has only in-frame clones and lacks some. The sample contains a few million clones, 85% to 95% of which appear only once. Sequences were obtained from naive CD4+ T cells sorted from blood. The receptor source for this set is a man aged 18 to 29 in good health. Both conserved end residues are part of each CDR3. A D gene is named only where the DNA matches it firmly. Clone size is given for some rows only: seen once, a few or many times, or a class if the clone is expanded.

CDR3	DNA	V	J	D	size
CAISAGSGSGNEQFF	TGTGCCATCAGTGCGGGTAGCGGGAGTGGGAATGAGCAGTTCTTC	TRBV10-3	TRBJ2-1	TRBD2	.
CASSLTGNQETQYF	TGTGCCAGCAGCTTAACAGGGAACCAAGAGACCCAGTACTTC	TRBV6-5	TRBJ2-5	.	.
CASSLAGGAYSPTEAFF	TGTGCCAGCAGCTTAGCGGGGGGCGCTTATTCCCCCACTGAAGCTTTCTTT	TRBV7-2	TRBJ1-1	.	.
CASSLFSGGTDTQYF	TGTGCCAGCAGCCTTTTTAGCGGGGGGACAGATACGCAGTATTTT	TRBV7-3	TRBJ2-3	TRBD2	.
CASSWGRGGTTEAFF	TGTGCCAGCAGCTGGGGACGGGGTGGGACCACTGAAGCTTTCTTT	TRBV7-2	TRBJ1-1	.	.
CASSQAARGGADTQYF	TGCGCCAGCAGCCAAGCTGCGCGCGGGGGGGCAGATACGCAGTATTTT	TRBV4-1	TRBJ2-3	TRBD2	.
CSARRTGELFF	TGCAGTGCTAGACGCACCGGGGAGCTGTTTTTT	TRBV20-1	TRBJ2-2	.	.
CASNGQSGTGELFF	TGTGCCAGCAATGGACAGTCGGGCACCGGGGAGCTGTTTTTT	TRBV28	TRBJ2-2	.	.
CSATMTYGYTF	TGCAGTGCTACTATGACGTATGGCTACACCTTC	TRBV20-1	TRBJ1-2	.	.
CASSPLGGETQYF	TGTGCCAGTTCCCCCCTAGGTGGAGAGACCCAGTACTTC	TRBV19	TRBJ2-5	.	.
CASCRSTGNTIYF	TGTGCCAGTTGCCGGTCGACTGGAAACACCATATATTTT	TRBV6-5	TRBJ1-3	.	.
CASRLGDRAVGYTF	TGCGCCAGTAGGCTAGGGGACAGAGCGGTAGGCTACACCTTC	TRBV5-1	TRBJ1-2	TRBD1	.
CAWRAGVYNEQFF	TGTGCCTGGAGAGCGGGGGTTTACAATGAGCAGTTCTTC	TRBV30	TRBJ2-1	TRBD2	.
CASSLIPGLGNNEQFF	TGTGCCAGCAGCCTCATCCCGGGACTAGGAAACAATGAGCAGTTCTTC	TRBV7-2	TRBJ2-1	TRBD2	.
CASSEQGEGGYTF	TGTGCCAGCAGTGAACAGGGGGAAGGTGGCTACACCTTC	TRBV2	TRBJ1-2	TRBD1	.
CSVDQGSTDTQYF	TGCAGCGTTGATCAGGGGAGCACAGATACGCAGTATTTT	TRBV29-1	TRBJ2-3	.	.
CASSIRTGKNTEAFF	TGTGCCAGTAGTATTCGGACAGGGAAGAACACTGAAGCTTTCTTT	TRBV19	TRBJ1-1	TRBD1	.
CASSSGLAGGPPPPDTQYF	TGTGCCAGCAGCTCCGGACTAGCGGGAGGTCCCCCGCCCCCAGATACGCAGTATTTT	TRBV5-4	TRBJ2-3	TRBD2	.
CASSLDGLGTGELFF	TGCGCCAGCAGCTTGGATGGTCTGGGCACCGGGGAGCTGTTTTTT	TRBV5-1	TRBJ2-2	.	.
CASSWTGASYEQYF	TGTGCCAGCAGCTGGACAGGGGCAAGCTACGAGCAGTACTTC	TRBV11-2	TRBJ2-7	TRBD1	.
CASSLVLVAKNIQYF	TGTGCCAGCAGCTTAGTACTGGTAGCCAAAAACATTCAGTACTTC	TRBV7-2	TRBJ2-4	.	.
CASSLTSGNTGELFF	TGCGCCAGCAGCTTGACATCGGGGAACACCGGGGAGCTGTTTTTT	TRBV5-1	TRBJ2-2	.	.
CASSYQRGSEQYF	TGTGCCAGCAGTTACCAACGCGGGAGCGAGCAGTACTTC	TRBV6-5	TRBJ2-7	TRBD2	.
CAWSDNTGGHPAGELFF	TGTGCCTGGAGTGACAATACAGGGGGCCATCCTGCCGGGGAGCTGTTTTTT	TRBV30	TRBJ2-2	TRBD1	.
CASSHPKDRGQPQHF	TGCGCCAGCAGCCATCCCAAGGACAGGGGCCAGCCCCAGCATTTT	TRBV4-1	TRBJ1-5	TRBD1	.
CASRQLEETQYF	TGTGCCAGCCGGCAGTTAGAAGAGACCCAGTACTTC	TRBV2	TRBJ2-5	.	.
CASSRDSRGTDTQYF	TGTGCCAGCAGCCGGGACAGCCGGGGCACAGATACGCAGTATTTT	TRBV7-8	TRBJ2-3	TRBD1	.
CASSGRDRGWEKLFF	TGTGCCAGCAGTGGGAGGGACAGGGGCTGGGAAAAACTGTTTTTT	TRBV27	TRBJ1-4	TRBD1	once
CASSPRKTGTRGGADTQYF	TGTGCCAGCAGCCCCCGCAAAACCGGGACTCGGGGTGGCGCAGATACGCAGTATTTT	TRBV7-2	TRBJ2-3	.	.
CASSPRQGYNTEAFF	TGTGCCAGCAGTCCAAGACAGGGCTATAACACTGAAGCTTTCTTT	TRBV28	TRBJ1-1	TRBD1	once
CASRPDSNYGYTF	TGCGCCAGCAGACCAGACAGTAACTATGGCTACACCTTC	TRBV5-1	TRBJ1-2	.	.
CASSQGYRENEKLFF	TGCGCCAGCAGCCAAGGATACAGGGAGAATGAAAAACTGTTTTTT	TRBV4-1	TRBJ1-4	.	.
CASSGQGYEQYF	TGTGCCAGCAGCGGACAGGGCTACGAGCAGTACTTC	TRBV6-1	TRBJ2-7	TRBD1	once
CASSLSRGAGDSSYNSPLHF	TGTGCCAGCAGTTTATCGCGCGGGGCAGGCGATAGCTCCTATAATTCACCCCTCCACTTT	TRBV27	TRBJ1-6	.	.
CASSIMDRAEAFF	TGTGCCAGTAGTATTATGGACAGGGCTGAAGCTTTCTTT	TRBV19	TRBJ1-1	TRBD1	few
CASSFGGNTGELFF	TGTGCCAGCAGCTTTGGGGGGAACACCGGGGAGCTGTTTTTT	TRBV7-2	TRBJ2-2	.	.
CASSLPGLGNSPLHF	TGTGCCAGCAGCTTGCCTGGATTAGGTAATTCACCCCTCCACTTT	TRBV5-5	TRBJ1-6	.	.
CASSVGTSGRPYNEQFF	TGTGCCAGCAGCGTAGGGACTAGCGGGAGGCCCTACAATGAGCAGTTCTTC	TRBV9	TRBJ2-1	TRBD2	.
CASSTTGQGAAYEQYF	TGTGCCAGCAGTACGACCGGACAGGGGGCCGCCTACGAGCAGTACTTC	TRBV28	TRBJ2-7	TRBD1	.
CASSVGGRTYEQYF	TGCGCCAGCAGCGTGGGGGGACGGACCTACGAGCAGTACTTC	TRBV5-1	TRBJ2-7	.	once
CSVGRYQETQYF	TGCAGCGTGGGGCGGTACCAAGAGACCCAGTACTTC	TRBV29-1	TRBJ2-5	.	.
CASSLATGFANQPQHF	TGTGCCAGCAGCCTGGCGACAGGGTTCGCGAATCAGCCCCAGCATTTT	TRBV7-2	TRBJ1-5	TRBD1	.
CASSLGGGSTDTQYF	TGTGCCAGCAGCTTAGGCGGGGGGAGCACAGATACGCAGTATTTT	TRBV11-3	TRBJ2-3	TRBD2	.
CASTPGYSNTGELFF	TGTGCCAGCACCCCAGGGTACTCGAACACCGGGGAGCTGTTTTTT	TRBV6-1	TRBJ2-2	.	.
CASSLRAPSSGANVLTF	TGTGCCAGCAGCCTCAGGGCTCCCTCATCTGGGGCCAACGTCCTGACTTTC	TRBV7-2	TRBJ2-6	.	.
CASSVGSRTSGETQYF	TGTGCCAGCAGCGTAGGGTCGAGGACTAGCGGGGAGACCCAGTACTTC	TRBV9	TRBJ2-5	TRBD2	.
CASSSDADYGYTF	TGTGCCAGCAGCTCGGACGCGGACTATGGCTACACCTTC	TRBV11-2	TRBJ1-2	.	.
CASSRTTGFGNTIYF	TGTGCCAGCAGTAGAACAACAGGGTTTGGTAACACCATATATTTT	TRBV6-5	TRBJ1-3	.	.
CASSEGSMNTEAFF	TGTGCCAGCAGCGAGGGGAGCATGAACACTGAAGCTTTCTTT	TRBV9	TRBJ1-1	.	.
CSVEQELRLAGGADTQYF	TGCAGCGTTGAACAGGAGCTAAGACTAGCGGGAGGTGCAGATACGCAGTATTTT	TRBV29-1	TRBJ2-3	TRBD2	.
CASSLSDSYGYTF	TGCGCCAGCAGCCTATCGGACAGCTATGGCTACACCTTC	TRBV10-2	TRBJ1-2	.	once
CASSNVWQGGNTIYF	TGTGCCAGCAGCAACGTCTGGCAGGGTGGAAACACCATATATTTT	TRBV7-8	TRBJ1-3	.	.
CASSVSGLYEQYF	TGTGCCAGCAGCGTCAGCGGGCTCTACGAGCAGTACTTC	TRBV9	TRBJ2-7	.	.
CASSFKSGSDKNIQYF	TGTGCCAGCAGCTTCAAAAGCGGGAGTGACAAAAACATTCAGTACTTC	TRBV5-4	TRBJ2-4	TRBD2	.